This TCR beta chain derives from a study of read filtering for tumor transcriptome and immune sequencing. CDR1 is SQVTM and CDR2 is ANQGSEA in the germline V gene. The CDR3 contains 14 residues. J gave up 6 bases and V 7 bases, and 13 bases lay outside the gene matches. At least ten counts were recorded for this clonotype. Molecular barcoded adaptors covering alpha/delta and beta/gamma chains were used on approximately 400 ng RNA. TCRdb reanalysed the reads using MiXCR and keeps one entry per CDR3 protein. The table shows around 33,000 distinct CDR3 sequences, with approximately 18% occurring only once. Bone marrow was sampled from every patient at the time of active disease.

What was sequenced was a population of CD138-negative cells sorted from bone marrow. The receptor was isolated from a donor at least 40 years old with multiple myeloma. V gene TRBV29-1 combines with J gene TRBJ2-3; the match to TRBD2 covers 7 bases. As DNA, the CDR3 is TGCAGCGCCGCGACTAGCCGGGCGGGGGATACGCAGTATTTT. Translation gives CSAATSRAGDTQYF.